The 9 T cell receptor beta chains listed next were all sequenced from one sample in a study of blood T cell repertoires in COVID-19. Profiled with immunoSEQ multiplex PCR; TCRdb holds only in-frame clones, not every one. Of 25,000 to 30,000 clones in the sample, 94% were seen once. Sequencing was done on a sample of peripheral blood. Receptors originate from a human donor with active COVID-19. The donor label of this sample is uncertain.

This chain uses TRBV18 with TRBJ2-7, with D hard to call. Germline CDR1 reads KGHSH; CDR2 reads LQKENI. The CDR3 is 14 residues long. V lost 0 bases and J 4 bases, leaving 10 bases between the germline ends. CDR3 in amino acids: CASSPPGVPYEQYF. In DNA, the CDR3 is TGTGCCAGCTCACCACCAGGAGTACCTTACGAGCAGTACTTC. The full variable domain, in which reference TRBV18 and TRBJ2-7 provide the parts outside the CDR3, is NAGVMQNPRHLVRRRGQEARLRCSPMKGHSHVYWYRQLPEEGLKFMVYLQKENIIDESGMPKERFSAEFPKEGPSILRIQQVVRGDSAAYFCASSPPGVPYEQYFGPGTRLTVT.

The V gene is TRBV4-3, the J gene TRBJ1-1; D remains ambiguous. This CDR3 contains 14 residues. Between the trimmed V and J ends, which lost 3 bases and 5 bases, there was a span of 13 bases. CDR1 is LGHNA, CDR2 YSLEER, per germline. The CDR3 sequence: CASSHTGRRTEAFF. The CDR3 bases are TGCGCCAGCAGCCATACCGGGAGGAGGACTGAAGCTTTCTTT.

The chain uses TRBV5-1 and TRBJ1-2; 11 bases line up with TRBD1. CDR3 length equals 14 residues. After removal of 4 bases from V and 7 bases from J, the junction contained 6 bases not matched to a gene. Per germline, CDR1 SGHRS and CDR2 YFSETQ. CDR3 sequence reads: CASSLDRGQGGYTF. The DNA of the CDR3 is TGCGCCAGCAGCCTGGACAGGGGGCAGGGTGGCTACACCTTC.

The genes are TRBV6-5 and TRBJ2-1, with D possibly TRBD2 on 6 matching bases. Germline-derived CDR1 and CDR2 are MNHEY and SVGAGI. Trimming took 6 bases from V and 3 from J, leaving 9 bases between them. CDR3 length: 13 amino acids. The CDR3 sequence is CASSKDYYNEQFF. The DNA of the CDR3 is TGTGCCAGCAGCAAGGACTACTACAATGAGCAGTTCTTC.

This clone was recorded only once. The V and J genes are TRBV7-8 and TRBJ2-7, with D perhaps TRBD2 (6 bases). Per germline, CDR1 SGHVS and CDR2 FQNEAQ. The CDR3 is made up of 13 amino acids. V lost 5 bases, J lost 5 bases, and 13 bases lay in between. The CDR3, as DNA: TGTGCCAGCAGCAACCCTAGGGAGGACGAGCAGTACTTC. It encodes CASSNPREDEQYF.

The rearrangement joins TRBV20-1 to TRBJ2-7; D gene uncertain. CDR1 is DFQATT, CDR2 SNEGSKA, per germline (reference sequence). V lost 0 bases and J 6 bases, leaving 6 bases between the germline ends. This CDR3 region has 11 residues. The CDR3 DNA follows: TGCAGTGCTAGAGATCTACTCGAGCAGTACTTC. Amino acid sequence: CSARDLLEQYF.

The chain is built from TRBV29-1 and TRBJ2-3; 7 nucleotides match TRBD1. This CDR3 is built from 18 residues. The germline V gene has CDR1 SQVTM and CDR2 ANQGSEA. Trimming at V came to 6 bases and at J to 2 bases, leaving 20 bases not matched to a gene. CDR3 protein: CSVATGATGEFYTDTQYF. The CDR3 DNA reads TGCAGCGTAGCCACAGGGGCTACTGGCGAATTTTACACAGATACGCAGTATTTT.

The V call is TRBV30, the J call TRBJ2-2, with D possibly TRBD2 on 6 matching bases. The CDR3 contains 12 residues. Per the germline V gene, CDR1 is GTSNPN and CDR2 is SVGIG (reference sequence). Trimming removed 5 bases from V and 7 bases from J, with 11 bases in between. The DNA of the CDR3 is TGTGCCTGGGGGGGACTCATCGGGGAGCTGTTTTTT. It encodes CAWGGLIGELFF.

The chain joins TRBV6-5 to TRBJ1-5; D not resolved. Germline lookup yields CDR1 MNHEY and CDR2 SVGAGI. Trimming pared 5 bases from V and 2 bases from J, leaving 13 bases between. This CDR3 has 15 residues. This CDR3 reads CASSLGRWGNQPQHF. The DNA for the CDR3 is TGTGCCAGCAGTCTAGGCCGTTGGGGCAATCAGCCCCAGCATTTT.